The present entry profiles one T cell receptor beta chain with its context. Only a few counts were recorded for this clonotype. Its target antigen remains unknown. No clone much larger than this one lies a single base away; base qualities are absent. The donors were around 39 Caucasian individuals from Russia, aged roughly 6 to 100 years, who were systemically healthy. Ten milliliters of peripheral blood were drawn from each donor into EDTA-treated Vacutainer tubes. Ficoll-Paque density-gradient centrifugation was used to isolate PBMCs, with at least 7 million obtained per sample. Total RNA was extracted from PBMCs with Trizol reagent, with at least 6 micrograms obtained per sample. Naive CD45RAhigh/CD27high T cell percentages were measured by flow cytometry on a PBMC aliquot from every donor. The source of the sample is a study of blood T cells in healthy people across ages (dated by TCRdb to the mid-2010s). Study-level background: In model experiments, template switching captured about one uniquely barcoded TCR beta cDNA molecule for every two T cells. Using deep sequencing normalized with unique cDNA molecular identifiers, the study measured how TCR beta repertoire diversity changes with age. The donors were divided into four age groups: young (average around 16 years), middle-aged (roughly 42), aged (approximately 64) and long-lived (more than 75). Donors of different ages were randomly distributed across sequencing lanes to avoid experimental bias. Two additional independent replicas of 1 million unique cDNA reads from the same blood draw were analyzed for two donors (one aged 18 to 30 and one aged 80 or older). Points the paper makes about the study in general: Compared with the aged group, the long-lived group had more naive CD4+ T cells, fewer expanded clones and increased TCR diversity, a pattern suggesting age selection. As age increased, observed TCR beta diversity per million T cells dropped in a roughly linear way, and a significant reduction was already evident by age 40. Observed TCR beta diversity correlated strongly with the percentage of naive T cells measured by flow cytometry. Estimates of total diversity based on one million sequenced T cells were considered lower bounds and underestimates. Conclusive comparison of naive and antigen-experienced compartments was prevented by the profiling of bulk unsorted PBMCs. Because donor CMV infection status was unknown, age-related changes in expanded clonotypes were potentially confounded.

The library relied on 5' RACE. Sequencing was performed on an Illumina HiSeq 2500. A second roughly 6 to 12 cycle PCR used a sample-barcoded 5' primer and a J-beta primer mix. A unique molecular identifier was introduced onto each TCR beta cDNA molecule by a template-switch 5' adaptor carrying 12 random nucleotides. Each sample yielded at least 2.5 million CDR3-containing paired-end reads. All of the RNA was converted into first-strand cDNA using the Mint cDNA synthesis kit, with a TRBC-specific oligonucleotide serving as the primer. All cDNA was treated with uracil-DNA glycosylase and then went through a first 18-cycle PCR with the universal primers M1SS and BC2_uni_R. From the authors' description of their analysis: Each sample was normalized by randomly selecting 1 million high-quality reads, each carrying a distinct molecular identifier. Instead of being binned into consensus sequences, reads that shared molecular identifiers were thrown out. CDR3 identification, clonotype clustering and error correction used MiTCR with a Q25 quality threshold and the strictest error-elimination algorithm. A nonparametric unseen species model using Euler transformation provided a lower-bound estimate of total TCR beta diversity. The raw public data were reprocessed by TCRdb itself: fastp quality trimming at Q25, MiXCR clonotype calling, in-frame beta chains only. Every distinct CDR3 protein forms one entry, paired with its most common genes and DNA. TCRdb's processing, not the authors' own work, is the source of the V and J calls. Within this sample are about 1.7 million distinct CDR3 sequences, with 28% of them counted one time only. Less than 9.5% of the sample is taken by the ten largest.

Counted from cysteine to phenylalanine, this CDR3 has 16 amino acids. Just CDR3 DNA is preserved here, 48 bases in frame from base 1. Trimming takes 1 base from V and 1 base from J, and the germline ends sit 8 bases apart. Sequences were obtained from blood. The rearranged segments are TRBV12-3 or TRBV12-4 and TRBJ2-6; a weak D assignment points to TRBD1 (5 bases agree). The TCR comes from a woman in her 30s in good health. CDR3 sequence: CASSLVRGSGANVLTF. In nucleotide form, the sequence is TGTGCCAGCAGTTTAGTAAGGGGTTCTGGGGCCAACGTCCTGACTTTC.